This TCR beta chain was profiled in a study of tumor-infiltrating lymphocytes in primary liver carcinoma (TCRdb year 2017). For the study in its entirety: Of the five patients (three men and two women, aged 30 to 69 years), four had hepatocellular carcinoma and one had combined HCC and intrahepatic cholangiocarcinoma. The five patients had tumors of stage T1-T3 N0M0, with maximum diameters ranging from 4.2 to 10 cm. Each sample produced roughly 3.65 to 7.5 million productive TCRbeta reads, and read depth showed no significant difference between tissue types. High reproducibility was observed for the technical replicate repertoires, with mean shared-clone rates around 0.9 and correlation coefficients above 0.95. A total of approximately 35 specimens from 5 patients underwent TCRbeta repertoire sequencing, comprising roughly 25 tumor regions, 5 adjacent noncancerous liver tissues and 5 peripheral blood samples. The study combined TCRbeta repertoire sequencing, expression microarrays and whole-exome sequencing across five regions of each liver tumor, with adjacent normal tissue and blood. To link TCRbeta repertoire diversity with the local molecular phenotype, the approximately 25 tumor region samples were profiled using Agilent mRNA microarrays.

The cysteine opens and the phenylalanine closes a CDR3 of 15 amino acids. The retained sequence is limited to the CDR3, 45 bases, with the frame set at the first base. In the germline V gene, CDR1 corresponds to SGHRS and CDR2 to YFSETQ. A distance of 13 bases separates the germline ends of V and J, which lose 3 bases and 4 bases respectively. Study-wide conclusions, independent of this receptor: Just about 7.5-24% of top clones turned up in all five regions of a tumor, which suggests spatial heterogeneity among tumor-infiltrating T cells. Only a few patients were included in the study, and the authors note that the findings should be validated in a larger study. Comparison of CD4+ and CD8+ T cell repertoires was precluded by the use of bulk unsorted samples. Repertoire overlap was found to be higher between tumor regions (mean around 35%) than between tumor-adjacent (roughly 17%) or tumor-blood (14%) pairs, consistent with antigen-driven expansion. Because only the TCR beta chain was sequenced and unpaired alpha chains were not captured, true repertoire diversity is likely underestimated. Compared with blood, tumors had a significantly larger share of the repertoire taken up by the top 250 clones (p = 0.039).

Without any cell sorting, total RNA and DNA were co-extracted from around 18-30 mg of bulk tissue using the AllPrep DNA/RNA mini kit. Between November 2015 and March 2016, roughly five patients in China with histopathologically diagnosed primary liver carcinoma had their tumors surgically resected. At the time of sampling, the patients were treatment-naive and had chronic HBV infection. Each tumor was sampled at five spatially separated regions: the superior, inferior, left-lateral and right-lateral poles and the tumor centre. According to histology, viable tumor cells made up more than 75% of every tumor sample. Each fresh piece of tumor and adjacent tissue was cut in two, with one half stored in RNAlater at -80 degrees C and the other half sent for histology. Using a constant-region primer and ProtoScript II reverse transcriptase, TCRbeta-specific cDNA was reverse-transcribed from about 460 ng total RNA. The TCRbeta libraries were prepared through three rounds of nested multiplex PCR following a slightly modified ARM-PCR procedure. Multiplex TRBV1-TRBV30 forward primers and a Cbeta reverse primer were used in the first two PCR rounds, each of which was run for 10 to 11 cycles. Sample barcodes and Illumina adapters were added in a final 25-cycle PCR with Deep VentR polymerase. Amplicons of 200-500 bp were gel-purified with a QIAquick gel extraction kit before sequencing. The TCRbeta amplicons were sequenced with 250-bp paired-end reads on an Illumina HiSeq 2500. The study's processing was this. Quality trimming of reads was performed with Trimmomatic v0.33, and paired reads were merged with FLASH v1.2.11 so that full CDR3 sequences could be recovered. V, D and J germline segments were assigned to the rearranged TCRbeta sequences by MiGEC v1.2.1b. Clonotype statistics, along with Shannon-Wiener diversity indices, were calculated using VDJtools v1.0.0. To cut down on sampling bias, every analysis after diversity analysis relied on just the 250 most abundant clonotypes from each sample. TCRdb trimmed the raw reads at Q25, called clones with MiXCR and kept productive beta chains. All rows with the same CDR3 protein become a single entry with the most common DNA and genes. The authors' filters were not applied to this entry. In this sample the table shows approximately 120,000 distinct CDR3 sequences, 64% of which occur a single time. Roughly 7.9% of the sample comes from the top ten.

As for this clonotype: The antigen it binds to is not known. No base qualities exist here, and no much larger clone lies one base off it.

The receptor chain draws on TRBV5-1 and TRBJ2-2, with the D gene call left open. Sequenced: liver tumor tissue from sampling region 3. The sample's cell subset or site label, decoded: tumor region T3, left-lateral pole. The sequence derives from a woman aged 55-70 years with primary liver carcinoma and hepatitis B virus infection. The nucleotide sequence reads as follows: TGCGCCAGCAGCTCCGACACCCGAGTCACCGGGGAGCTGTTTTTT. The encoded protein is CASSSDTRVTGELFF.